The T cell receptor beta chain described here comes from a study of cytomegalovirus exposure and HLA in healthy donors. On the study more broadly: The use of the same platform for the 130 or so validation repertoires and the roughly 670 first-cohort repertoires was reported by a later analysis.

The donors were members of the validation cohort, which comprised 120 subjects and was separate from the first cohort of around 700 subjects. Notes on this clone: Its antigen is currently unknown.

The data were produced by immunoSEQ multiplex PCR, yet TCRdb's version contains in-frame clones alone and is incomplete. This sample has about 100,000 clones, with around 82% found just once. General study findings and limits: It was approximately 150 TCR beta chains that were listed as cytomegalovirus-associated.

Germline V gene sequence: CDR1 ENHRY, CDR2 SYGVKD. The CDR3 totals 14 residues. With 10 bases removed from V and 6 bases from J, the gap between germline ends came to 22 bases. The V and J genes are TRBV10-3 and TRBJ2-7, with D maybe TRBD2 (6 bases). Sequenced material: PBMCs. The receptor's source is a woman aged 18-29 years in good health and CMV-seronegative. The CDR3 nucleotides read TGTGCCACGACGGTTAGCGGCGGGGCCCCCGAGCAGTACTTC. Protein: CATTVSGGAPEQYF.